The clone carrying this T cell receptor beta chain has more than one count but fewer than ten. Its target is unknown. Sample-barcoded 5' priming and a J-beta primer mix drove a second PCR of roughly 7 to 11 cycles. TCRdb processed the 5' RACE reads anew with MiXCR; each CDR3 protein has one entry. This sample has some 1,800,000 distinct CDR3 sequences, with more than 35% found just once. This specimen belongs to a study of blood T cells in healthy people across ages. Study context: For every two T cells, template switching captured about one barcoded beta molecule. Study-wide results and caveats: In older individuals, TCR beta diversity per million T cells was lower, falling roughly linearly with age. Percentage of naive T cells showed a strong correlation with TCR beta diversity.

The CDR3 consists of 15 residues. Germline CDR1 and CDR2: SGHRS and YFSETQ. V was cut by 0 bases and J by 6 bases, with 15 bases left in between. The chain recombines TRBV5-1 with TRBJ1-2, with D maybe TRBD1 (6 bases). The TCR originated in a human donor in good health. Specimen: blood. The DNA of the CDR3 is TGCGCCAGCAGCTTGGGGTTTGCGGGGGGCGATGGCTACACCTTC. Its protein product is CASSLGFAGGDGYTF.